The sequence of this TCR beta chain was determined in a study of OX40 agonist ivuxolimab in advanced cancers. Germline-derived CDR1 and CDR2 are MDHEN and SYDVKM. The CDR3 is made up of 15 amino acids. The germline V and J ends were trimmed by 6 bases and 4 bases, with 19 bases remaining between them. Patients were ineligible given autoimmune disease history or systemic immunosuppression. The repertoire was sequenced with immunoSEQ multiplex PCR; TCRdb's copy has only in-frame clones and lacks some. The data hold roughly 60,000 clones, with 91% observed a single time. Notes on this clone: Its antigen is not known.

Findings and caveats of the study: Fewer expanded clones were found on average in CD4+ than in CD8+ T cells.

The sample consisted of CD4+ or CD8+ T cells sorted from blood, taken in a trial of the OX40 agonist ivuxolimab. The genes are TRBV28 and TRBJ2-7; D tentatively fits TRBD1 or TRBD2 (5 bases each). The clonotype was recovered from an adult with an advanced solid tumor such as melanoma, head and neck, liver or kidney cancer. CDR3 DNA: TGTGCCAGCAGCATCAGTGGGACCCAAATTTACGAGCAGTACTTC. Translated: CASSISGTQIYEQYF.